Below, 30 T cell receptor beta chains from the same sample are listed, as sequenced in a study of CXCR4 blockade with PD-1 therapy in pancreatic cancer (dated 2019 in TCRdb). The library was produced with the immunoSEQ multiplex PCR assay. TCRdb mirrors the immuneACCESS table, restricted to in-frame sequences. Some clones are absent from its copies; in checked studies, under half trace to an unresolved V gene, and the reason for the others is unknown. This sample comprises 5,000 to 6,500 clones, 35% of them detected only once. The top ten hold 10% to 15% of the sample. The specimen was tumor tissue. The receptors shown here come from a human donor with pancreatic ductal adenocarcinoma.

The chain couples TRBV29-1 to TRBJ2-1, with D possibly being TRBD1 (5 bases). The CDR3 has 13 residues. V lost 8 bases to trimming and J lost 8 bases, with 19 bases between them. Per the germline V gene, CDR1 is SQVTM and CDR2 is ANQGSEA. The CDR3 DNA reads TGCAGCCCCCAGCGCTCAGGGTCGGATGAGCAGTTCTTC. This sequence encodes CSPQRSGSDEQFF.

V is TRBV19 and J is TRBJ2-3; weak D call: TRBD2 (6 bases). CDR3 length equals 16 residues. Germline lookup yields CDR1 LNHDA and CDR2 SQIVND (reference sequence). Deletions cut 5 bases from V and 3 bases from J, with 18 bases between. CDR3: CASSPPRGIGTDTQYF. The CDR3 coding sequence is TGTGCCAGTAGTCCCCCCCGGGGGATCGGAACAGATACGCAGTATTTT.

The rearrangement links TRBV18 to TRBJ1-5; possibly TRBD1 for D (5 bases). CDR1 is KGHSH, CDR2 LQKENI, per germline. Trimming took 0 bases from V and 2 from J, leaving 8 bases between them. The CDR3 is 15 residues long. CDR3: CASSPPGEGNQPQHF. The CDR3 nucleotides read TGTGCCAGCTCACCACCGGGGGAGGGCAATCAGCCCCAGCATTTT.

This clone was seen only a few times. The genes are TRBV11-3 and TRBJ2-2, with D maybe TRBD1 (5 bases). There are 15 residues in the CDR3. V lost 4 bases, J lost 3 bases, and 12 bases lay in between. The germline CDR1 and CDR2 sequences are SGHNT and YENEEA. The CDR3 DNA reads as TGTGCCAGCAGCTGGGGCATTGGGGACACCGGGGAGCTGTTTTTT. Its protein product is CASSWGIGDTGELFF.

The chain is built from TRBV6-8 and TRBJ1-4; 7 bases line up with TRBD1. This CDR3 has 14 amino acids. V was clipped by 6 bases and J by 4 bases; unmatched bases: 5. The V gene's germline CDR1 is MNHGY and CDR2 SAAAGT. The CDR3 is CASSLTGFNEKLFF. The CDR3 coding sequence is TGTGCCAGCAGCCTGACAGGGTTTAATGAAAAACTGTTTTTT.

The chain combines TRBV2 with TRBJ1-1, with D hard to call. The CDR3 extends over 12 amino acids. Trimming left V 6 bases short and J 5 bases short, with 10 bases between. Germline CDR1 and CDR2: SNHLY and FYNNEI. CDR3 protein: CASRLDTTEAFF. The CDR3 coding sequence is TGTGCCAGCAGGCTCGACACAACTGAAGCTTTCTTT.

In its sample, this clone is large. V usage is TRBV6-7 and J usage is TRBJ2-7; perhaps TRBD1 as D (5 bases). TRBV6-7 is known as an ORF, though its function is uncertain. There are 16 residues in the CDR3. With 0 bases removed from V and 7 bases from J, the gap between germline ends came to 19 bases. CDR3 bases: TGTGCCAGCAGTTACTCTTCAGGGAAGTCTACATCTGAGCAGTACTTC. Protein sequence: CASSYSSGKSTSEQYF.

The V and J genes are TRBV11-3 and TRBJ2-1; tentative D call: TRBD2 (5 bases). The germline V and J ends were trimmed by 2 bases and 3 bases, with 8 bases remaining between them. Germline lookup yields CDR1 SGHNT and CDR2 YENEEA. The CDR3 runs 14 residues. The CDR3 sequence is CASSLSSGYNEQFF. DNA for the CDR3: TGTGCCAGCAGCTTATCAAGCGGCTACAATGAGCAGTTCTTC.

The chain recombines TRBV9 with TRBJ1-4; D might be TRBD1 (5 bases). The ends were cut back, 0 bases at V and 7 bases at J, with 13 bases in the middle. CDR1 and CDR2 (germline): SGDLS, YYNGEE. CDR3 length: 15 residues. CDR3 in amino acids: CASSVEGQGSEKLFF. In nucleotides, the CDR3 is TGTGCCAGCAGCGTAGAAGGTCAGGGAAGTGAAAAACTGTTTTTT.

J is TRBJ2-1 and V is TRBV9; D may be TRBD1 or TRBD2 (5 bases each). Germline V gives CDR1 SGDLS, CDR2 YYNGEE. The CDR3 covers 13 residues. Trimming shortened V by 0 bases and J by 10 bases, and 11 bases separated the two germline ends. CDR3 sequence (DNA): TGTGCCAGCAGCGTAGACGTGGGGGTCGAGCAGTTCTTC. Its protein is CASSVDVGVEQFF.

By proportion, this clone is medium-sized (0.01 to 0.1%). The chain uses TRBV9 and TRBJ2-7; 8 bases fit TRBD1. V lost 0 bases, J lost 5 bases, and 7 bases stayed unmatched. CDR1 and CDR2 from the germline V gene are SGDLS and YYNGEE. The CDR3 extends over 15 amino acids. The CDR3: CASSVDGQGIDEQYF. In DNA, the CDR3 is TGTGCCAGCAGCGTAGATGGACAGGGTATTGACGAGCAGTACTTC.

CDR3 DNA: TGTGCCAGCAGGAGGTTCGGCAATGAGCAGTTCTTC. Its protein is CASRRFGNEQFF. The V gene is TRBV28, the J gene TRBJ2-1; D not certain. Germline CDR1 and CDR2: MDHEN and SYDVKM. The length of the CDR3 is 12 residues. Deletions cut 6 bases from V and 6 bases from J, with 9 bases between. Together with reference TRBV28 and TRBJ2-1, the CDR3 gives the full variable domain: DVKVTQSSRYLVKRTGEKVFLECVQDMDHENMFWYRQDPGLGLRLIYFSYDVKMKEKGDIPEGYSVSREKKERFSLILESASTNQTSMYLCASRRFGNEQFFGPGTRLTVL.

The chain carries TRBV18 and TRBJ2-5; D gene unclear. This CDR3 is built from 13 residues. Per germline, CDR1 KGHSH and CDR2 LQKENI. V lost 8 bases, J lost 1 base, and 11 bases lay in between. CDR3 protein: CASARSIQETQYF. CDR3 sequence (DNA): TGTGCCAGCGCAAGGAGTATCCAAGAGACCCAGTACTTC.

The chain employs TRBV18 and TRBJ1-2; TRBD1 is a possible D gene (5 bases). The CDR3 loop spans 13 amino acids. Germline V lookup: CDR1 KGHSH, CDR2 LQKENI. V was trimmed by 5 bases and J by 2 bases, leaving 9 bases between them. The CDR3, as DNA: TGTGCCAGCTCAGGGGGTCCGAACTATGGCTACACCTTC. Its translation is CASSGGPNYGYTF.

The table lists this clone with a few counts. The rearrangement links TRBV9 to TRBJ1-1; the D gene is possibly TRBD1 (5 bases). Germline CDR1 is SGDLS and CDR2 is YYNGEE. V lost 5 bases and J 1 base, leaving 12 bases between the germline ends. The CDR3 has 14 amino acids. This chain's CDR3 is CASRRGDPNTEAFF. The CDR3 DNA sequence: TGTGCCAGCAGGCGAGGGGACCCGAACACTGAAGCTTTCTTT.

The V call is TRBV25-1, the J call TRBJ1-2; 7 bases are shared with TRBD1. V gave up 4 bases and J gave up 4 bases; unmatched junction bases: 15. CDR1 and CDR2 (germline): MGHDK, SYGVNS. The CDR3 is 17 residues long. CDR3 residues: CASSGPNEGQNPYGYTF. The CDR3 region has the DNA TGTGCCAGCAGTGGACCAAACGAGGGACAGAACCCCTATGGCTACACCTTC.

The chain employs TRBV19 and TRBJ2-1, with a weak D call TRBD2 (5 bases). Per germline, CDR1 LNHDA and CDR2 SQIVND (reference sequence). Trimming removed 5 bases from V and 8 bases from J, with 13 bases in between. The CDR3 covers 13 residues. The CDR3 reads CASSSRLWYEQFF. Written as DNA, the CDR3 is TGTGCCAGTAGTTCAAGACTATGGTATGAGCAGTTCTTC.

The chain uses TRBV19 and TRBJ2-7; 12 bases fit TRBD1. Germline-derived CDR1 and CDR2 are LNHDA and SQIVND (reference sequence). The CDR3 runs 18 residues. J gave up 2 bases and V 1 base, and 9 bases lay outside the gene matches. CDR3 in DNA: TGTGCCAGTAGTATAGGTTCCGCCGGGACAGGGGGCGCCTACGAGCAGTACTTC. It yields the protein CASSIGSAGTGGAYEQYF. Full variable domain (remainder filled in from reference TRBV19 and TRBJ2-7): DGGITQSPKYLFRKEGQNVTLSCEQNLNHDAMYWYRQDPGQGLRLIYYSQIVNDFQKGDIAEGYSVSREKKESFPLTVTSAQKNPTAFYLCASSIGSAGTGGAYEQYFGPGTRLTVT.

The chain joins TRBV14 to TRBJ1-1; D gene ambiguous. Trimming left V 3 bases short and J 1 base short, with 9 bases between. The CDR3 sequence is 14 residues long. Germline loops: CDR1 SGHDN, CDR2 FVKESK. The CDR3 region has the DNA TGTGCCAGCAGCCATCAACCGACGAACACTGAAGCTTTCTTT. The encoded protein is CASSHQPTNTEAFF.

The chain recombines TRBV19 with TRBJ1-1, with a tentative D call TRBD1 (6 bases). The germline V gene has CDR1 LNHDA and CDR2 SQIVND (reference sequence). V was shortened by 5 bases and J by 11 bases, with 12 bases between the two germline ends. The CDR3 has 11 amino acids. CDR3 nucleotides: TGTGCCAGTAGTGGGGGGCCGGCGGCTTTCTTT. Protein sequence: CASSGGPAAFF. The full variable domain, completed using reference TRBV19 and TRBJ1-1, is DGGITQSPKYLFRKEGQNVTLSCEQNLNHDAMYWYRQDPGQGLRLIYYSQIVNDFQKGDIAEGYSVSREKKESFPLTVTSAQKNPTAFYLCASSGGPAAFFGQGTRLTVV.

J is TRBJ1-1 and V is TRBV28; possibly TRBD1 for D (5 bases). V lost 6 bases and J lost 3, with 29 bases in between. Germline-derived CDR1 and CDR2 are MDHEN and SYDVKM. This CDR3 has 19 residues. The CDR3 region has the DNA TGTGCCAGCAGGAGGAATGACAGTCCTCAACGTCGTTTAGACACTGAAGCTTTCTTT. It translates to CASRRNDSPQRRLDTEAFF.

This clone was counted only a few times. CDR3 amino acids: CASSTHRSDTDTQYF. Here the CDR3 DNA reads TGTGCCAGCAGCACCCATCGGAGCGACACAGATACGCAGTATTTT. V and J are TRBV11-3 and TRBJ2-3; unclear D gene. V shed 5 bases and J shed 2 bases, with 14 bases lying between them. Germline V gene sequence: CDR1 SGHNT, CDR2 YENEEA. CDR3 length equals 15 residues.

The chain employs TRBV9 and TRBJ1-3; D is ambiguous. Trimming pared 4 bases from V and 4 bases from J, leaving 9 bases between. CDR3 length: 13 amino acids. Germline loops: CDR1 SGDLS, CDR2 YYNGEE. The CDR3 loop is CASSFRTGNTIYF. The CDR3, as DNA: TGTGCCAGCAGCTTCCGGACGGGAAACACCATATATTTT.

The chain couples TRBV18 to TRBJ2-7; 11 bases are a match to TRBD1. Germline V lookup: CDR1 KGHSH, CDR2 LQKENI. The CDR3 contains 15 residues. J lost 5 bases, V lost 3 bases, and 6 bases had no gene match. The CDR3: CASSPGTGGWDEQYF. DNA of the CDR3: TGTGCCAGCTCACCCGGGACAGGGGGATGGGACGAGCAGTACTTC.

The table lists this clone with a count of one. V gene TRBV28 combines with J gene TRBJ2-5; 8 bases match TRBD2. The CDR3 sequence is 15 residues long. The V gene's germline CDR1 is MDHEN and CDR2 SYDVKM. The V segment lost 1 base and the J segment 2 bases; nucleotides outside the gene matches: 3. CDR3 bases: TGTGCCAGCAGTTTATTTACGGGAGGGCAAGAGACCCAGTACTTC. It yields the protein CASSLFTGGQETQYF.

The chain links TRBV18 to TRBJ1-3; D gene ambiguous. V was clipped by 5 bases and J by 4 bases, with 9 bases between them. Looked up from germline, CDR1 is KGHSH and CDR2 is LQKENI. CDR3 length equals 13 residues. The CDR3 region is CASSILRGNTIYF. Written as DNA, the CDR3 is TGTGCCAGCTCAATCCTGAGAGGAAACACCATATATTTT.

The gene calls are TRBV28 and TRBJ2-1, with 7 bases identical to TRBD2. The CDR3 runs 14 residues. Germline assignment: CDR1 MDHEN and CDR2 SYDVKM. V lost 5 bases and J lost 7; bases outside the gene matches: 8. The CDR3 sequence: CASSPPRGRNEQFF. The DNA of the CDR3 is TGTGCCAGCAGTCCACCGCGGGGGAGGAATGAGCAGTTCTTC. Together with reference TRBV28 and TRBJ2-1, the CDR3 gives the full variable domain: DVKVTQSSRYLVKRTGEKVFLECVQDMDHENMFWYRQDPGLGLRLIYFSYDVKMKEKGDIPEGYSVSREKKERFSLILESASTNQTSMYLCASSPPRGRNEQFFGPGTRLTVL.

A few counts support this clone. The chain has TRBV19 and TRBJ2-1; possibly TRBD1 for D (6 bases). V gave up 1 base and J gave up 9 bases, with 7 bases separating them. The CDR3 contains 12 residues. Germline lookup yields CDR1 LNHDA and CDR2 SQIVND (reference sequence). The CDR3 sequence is CASSIVRGEQFF. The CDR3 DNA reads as TGTGCCAGTAGTATAGTCAGGGGTGAGCAGTTCTTC.

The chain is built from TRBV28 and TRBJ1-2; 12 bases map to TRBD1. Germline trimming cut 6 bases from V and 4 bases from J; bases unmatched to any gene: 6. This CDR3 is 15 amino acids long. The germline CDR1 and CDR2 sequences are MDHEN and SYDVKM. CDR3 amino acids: CASRKGTGGTYGYTF. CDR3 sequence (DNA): TGTGCCAGCAGAAAGGGGACAGGGGGCACCTATGGCTACACCTTC.

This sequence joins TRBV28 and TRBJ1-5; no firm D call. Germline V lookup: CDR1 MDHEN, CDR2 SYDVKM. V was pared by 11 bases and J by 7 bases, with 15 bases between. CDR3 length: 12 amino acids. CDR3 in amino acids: CAGLTKRQPQHF. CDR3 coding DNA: TGTGCCGGTCTGACGAAGAGACAGCCCCAGCATTTT.